The 30 T cell receptor beta chains below come from one sample, sequenced in a study of tumour-infiltrating T cells in Burkitt lymphoma. Profiled with immunoSEQ multiplex PCR; TCRdb holds only in-frame clones, not every one. The profile shows around 45,000 clones, around 32% of them singletons. The source material was tumor tissue. The receptors here all came from a human donor with Burkitt lymphoma.

The chain recombines TRBV2 with TRBJ2-1; possibly TRBD1 or TRBD2 for D (5 bases each). Germline-derived CDR1 and CDR2 are SNHLY and FYNNEI. The CDR3 extends over 16 amino acids. The V and J ends lost 3 bases and 2 bases respectively, with 14 bases between them. This CDR3 reads CASSDLGTRAYNEQFF. CDR3 nucleotides: TGTGCCAGCAGTGATTTGGGGACCCGGGCCTACAATGAGCAGTTCTTC.

This clone was recorded a few times. The chain uses TRBV29-1 and TRBJ1-2; D is possibly TRBD1 (5 bases). The length of the CDR3 is 10 residues. The V gene lost 7 bases and the J gene lost 8 bases, with 11 bases spanning the gap. Germline-derived CDR1 and CDR2 are SQVTM and ANQGSEA. The CDR3 sequence: CSAQGGGYTF. CDR3 bases: TGCAGCGCCCAGGGTGGGGGCTACACCTTC.

The rearrangement uses TRBV15 and TRBJ2-2; TRBD2 matches 8 bases. The CDR3 is 17 residues long. Germline V gene lookup returns CDR1 LNHNV and CDR2 YYDKDF (reference sequence). J was trimmed by 4 bases and V by 1 base; bases with no gene match: 8. The CDR3: CATSRVDGGGTTGELFF. In DNA, the CDR3 is TGTGCCACCAGCAGAGTGGACGGGGGGGGAACCACCGGGGAGCTGTTTTTT.

This clone came up a few times. This chain joins TRBV10-3 and TRBJ2-3; tentatively, D is TRBD2 (6 bases). This CDR3 contains 16 residues. Germline CDR1 reads ENHRY; CDR2 reads SYGVKD. V shed 3 bases and J shed 0 bases, with 13 bases lying between them. For the CDR3, the DNA is TGTGCCATCAGTGATGTTGGCGGGGAGAGCACAGATACGCAGTATTTT. As protein: CAISDVGGESTDTQYF.

The chain carries TRBV27 and TRBJ1-5; D possibly corresponds to TRBD1 (6 bases). The V gene lost 0 bases and the J gene lost 7 bases, with 13 bases spanning the gap. The CDR3 is 15 residues long. The germline V gene has CDR1 MNHEY and CDR2 SMNVEV (reference sequence). CDR3 coding DNA: TGTGCCAGCAGTTTATCTGAACAGGGAGGCCAGCCCCAGCATTTT. Protein sequence: CASSLSEQGGQPQHF.

This chain connects TRBV30 to TRBJ1-1; no clear D gene. V gave up 0 bases and J gave up 0 bases, with 5 bases separating them. The CDR3 is 13 amino acids. Looked up from germline, CDR1 is GTSNPN and CDR2 is SVGIG (reference sequence). CDR3: CAWSVRVNTEAFF. As DNA, the CDR3 is TGTGCCTGGAGTGTACGAGTGAACACTGAAGCTTTCTTT.

The V gene is TRBV2, the J gene TRBJ1-2; 8 bases are shared with TRBD1. The CDR3 contains 14 residues. V shed 1 base and J 8 bases; nucleotides not matched to a gene: 6. Germline V gene sequence: CDR1 SNHLY, CDR2 FYNNEI. The CDR3 DNA sequence: TGTGCCAGCAGTGAAGGGACAGGGACGGCCGGCTACACCTTC. This sequence encodes CASSEGTGTAGYTF.

This clone occurred a few times. The chain has TRBV7-2 and TRBJ2-1; the D gene is possibly TRBD2 (6 bases). CDR1 and CDR2 (germline): SGHTA, FQGNSA. The CDR3 extends over 16 amino acids. V lost 0 bases and J 5 bases, leaving 14 bases between the germline ends. CDR3 bases: TGTGCCAGCAGCTTAGCCTCGGGGGTCCCGGACAATGAGCAGTTCTTC. It codes for CASSLASGVPDNEQFF.

This clone has a handful of counts. The genes are TRBV5-4 and TRBJ2-5; D is undetermined. Germline CDR1 reads SGHNT; CDR2 reads YYREEE (reference sequence). Trimming stripped 0 bases from V and 3 bases from J, with 6 bases between. The CDR3 totals 13 residues. CDR3 nucleotide sequence: TGTGCCAGCAGCTTGGTCTCGGAAGAGACCCAGTACTTC. It translates to CASSLVSEETQYF.

The V gene is TRBV18, the J gene TRBJ2-3; D uncertain. The germline V and J ends were trimmed by 7 bases and 5 bases, with 13 bases remaining between them. Germline CDR1 and CDR2: KGHSH and LQKENI. The CDR3 has 13 residues. The CDR3 loop reads CASCPGVGDTQYF. CDR3 bases: TGTGCCAGCTGCCCGGGTGTGGGAGATACGCAGTATTTT.

The rearrangement links TRBV6-6 to TRBJ1-2; D is perhaps TRBD1 (6 bases). Per germline, CDR1 MNHNY and CDR2 SVGAGI (reference sequence). V shed 0 bases and J shed 4 bases, with 12 bases lying between them. This CDR3 spans 15 amino acids. CDR3 in amino acids: CASSYSGQGSYGYTF. DNA for the CDR3: TGTGCCAGCAGTTACTCGGGCCAGGGGTCCTATGGCTACACCTTC.

The rearrangement links TRBV2 to TRBJ1-6; the D is unclear. The V end lost 6 bases, the J end lost 10 bases, and 7 bases lay between the germline ends. The CDR3 is 11 residues long. Germline CDR1 and CDR2: SNHLY and FYNNEI. The CDR3 is CASRTGSPLHF. CDR3 nucleotides: TGTGCCAGCAGAACGGGGTCACCCCTCCACTTT.

The chain combines TRBV6-1 with TRBJ2-1; 9 bases match TRBD2. Trimming cost V 4 bases and J 0 bases; bases outside gene matches: 10. Germline assignment: CDR1 MNHNS and CDR2 SASEGT. The CDR3 is 18 residues long. DNA of the CDR3: TGTGCCAGCAGTGCCCTTCCCGGGACTAGCCACTCCTACAATGAGCAGTTCTTC. This translates into CASSALPGTSHSYNEQFF.

V and J are TRBV2 and TRBJ2-7, with 7 bases aligning to TRBD2. CDR3 length equals 14 residues. The V gene end was trimmed by 6 bases and the J gene end by 2 bases; junction bases not matched to a gene: 7. Germline CDR1 SNHLY, CDR2 FYNNEI. CDR3 coding DNA: TGTGCCAGCAGAGGCGGGGGATCTACCTACGAGCAGTACTTC. It encodes CASRGGGSTYEQYF.

The chain is built from TRBV2 and TRBJ2-3, with TRBD2 as a possible D gene (6 bases). In germline, CDR1 is SNHLY, CDR2 FYNNEI. The V and J ends lost 6 bases and 13 bases respectively, with 20 bases between them. This CDR3 contains 13 residues. As DNA, the CDR3 is TGTGCCAGCAGCCCGTCCGCGACTAGAGTCGAGTATTTT. Its protein product is CASSPSATRVEYF.

The V gene is TRBV6-5, the J gene TRBJ2-1; tentatively, D is TRBD2 (5 bases). V lost 9 bases, J lost 7 bases, and 19 bases lay in between. Germline V gene data show CDR1 as MNHEY and CDR2 as SVGAGI. The CDR3 is made up of 14 amino acids. The CDR3 nucleotides read TGTGCCAGTAAAGAAGAGGGCCCTCGGAATGAGCAGTTCTTC. Translation gives CASKEEGPRNEQFF.

This clone turned up a few times. The rearrangement joins TRBV7-8 to TRBJ1-2; D is perhaps TRBD1 (6 bases). The length of the CDR3 is 14 residues. The germline V gene encodes CDR1 SGHVS and CDR2 FQNEAQ. V lost 3 bases and J 4 bases, leaving 12 bases between the germline ends. CDR3 loop: CASSLGRGSYGYTF. The CDR3 DNA is TGTGCCAGCAGCTTGGGCAGGGGTAGCTATGGCTACACCTTC.

This clone was seen a few times. The chain couples TRBV6-6 to TRBJ1-1; 9 bases align to TRBD1. Germline V gene lookup returns CDR1 MNHNY and CDR2 SVGAGI (reference sequence). The CDR3 loop spans 15 amino acids. The V and J ends lost 4 bases and 3 bases, in that order; junction bases with no gene match: 6. The CDR3: CASSSNRGQYTEAFF. DNA for the CDR3: TGTGCCAGCAGTTCAAACAGGGGGCAGTACACTGAAGCTTTCTTT.

CDR3 in amino acids: CASSPLAGDYNEQFF. The CDR3 DNA follows: TGTGCCAGCAGCCCACTAGCGGGGGATTACAATGAGCAGTTCTTC. The V gene is TRBV2, the J gene TRBJ2-1; 11 bases line up with TRBD2. This CDR3 comprises 15 residues. From germline, CDR1 is SNHLY and CDR2 FYNNEI. Trimming at V came to 6 bases and at J to 4 bases, leaving 5 bases not matched to a gene. Drawing the rest from reference TRBV2 and TRBJ2-1, the complete variable domain is EPEVTQTPSHQVTQMGQEVILRCVPISNHLYFYWYRQILGQKVEFLVSFYNNEISEKSEIFDDQFSVERPDGSNFTLKIRSTKLEDSAMYFCASSPLAGDYNEQFFGPGTRLTVL.

V usage is TRBV5-1 and J usage is TRBJ2-5; TRBD1 aligns across 7 bases. The CDR3 is made up of 14 amino acids. After removal of 2 bases from V and 5 bases from J, the junction contained 6 bases not matched to a gene. Germline CDR1 SGHRS, CDR2 YFSETQ. The DNA for the CDR3 is TGCGCCAGCAGCTTTAACAGGGGATGGGAGACCCAGTACTTC. As protein: CASSFNRGWETQYF.

The chain joins TRBV7-2 to TRBJ2-5; D unclear. The CDR3 consists of 13 residues. V shed 0 bases and J shed 3 bases, with 5 bases lying between them. Looked up from germline, CDR1 is SGHTA and CDR2 is FQGNSA. The chain's CDR3 is CASSLAMKETQYF. The CDR3 bases are TGTGCCAGCAGCTTAGCAATGAAAGAGACCCAGTACTTC.

This clone was seen a handful of times. V usage is TRBV7-3 and J usage is TRBJ2-3; D might be TRBD1 or TRBD2, each matching 5 bases. The CDR3 spans 13 residues. V was cut by 1 base and J by 5 bases, with 7 bases left in between. Germline V gives CDR1 SGHTA, CDR2 FQGTGA. The CDR3 region is CASSLKRGDTQYF. The CDR3 DNA follows: TGTGCCAGCAGCTTAAAGAGGGGAGATACGCAGTATTTT.

This clone has only a few counts. This sequence joins TRBV4-2 and TRBJ2-5; 8 nucleotides match TRBD2. Germline V gene lookup returns CDR1 LGHNA and CDR2 YNFKEQ. The CDR3 sequence is 20 residues long. The trim removed 1 base at V and 4 bases at J, leaving 20 bases unmatched. The CDR3 nucleotides read TGTGCCAGCAGCCAAGTAGGGGCGGGGGAGCGGGGGCCAATCGGAGAGACCCAGTACTTC. As protein: CASSQVGAGERGPIGETQYF.

The rearrangement links TRBV19 to TRBJ1-5, with 7 bases identical to TRBD1. This CDR3 comprises 17 residues. Germline lookup yields CDR1 LNHDA and CDR2 SQIVND (reference sequence). V lost 6 bases and J lost 1; bases outside the gene matches: 12. The CDR3 protein is CASSQLDRVISNQPQHF. In DNA form, the CDR3 reads TGTGCCAGTAGCCAACTCGACAGGGTAATAAGCAATCAGCCCCAGCATTTT.

DNA of the CDR3: TGTGCCACCGGGGGGGTCAGGGGCACTGAAGCTTTCTTT. As protein: CATGGVRGTEAFF. V and J are TRBV6-5 and TRBJ1-1; D is perhaps TRBD1 (6 bases). V lost 10 bases and J 4 bases, leaving 16 bases between the germline ends. The CDR3 loop spans 13 amino acids. Germline lookup yields CDR1 MNHEY and CDR2 SVGAGI.

This rearrangement joins TRBV2 to TRBJ2-1; D unresolved. The germline V and J ends were trimmed by 0 bases and 7 bases, with 13 bases remaining between them. The CDR3 has 15 residues. The germline V gene encodes CDR1 SNHLY and CDR2 FYNNEI. CDR3 in DNA: TGTGCCAGCAGTGAAGCACGAAATACTGTGAATGAGCAGTTCTTC. Its protein is CASSEARNTVNEQFF.

This clone occurred once. The chain couples TRBV29-1 to TRBJ1-1, with D perhaps matching TRBD1 (5 bases). The V end lost 7 bases, the J end lost 3 bases, and 15 bases lay between the germline ends. This CDR3 region has 13 residues. Germline CDR1 reads SQVTM; CDR2 reads ANQGSEA. The chain's CDR3 is CSASGARDTEAFF. The DNA of the CDR3 is TGCAGCGCGAGCGGGGCGCGGGACACTGAAGCTTTCTTT.

In its sample, this clone was seen once. This sequence joins TRBV27 and TRBJ1-1; TRBD1 matches 8 bases. CDR3 length: 14 residues. V shed 6 bases and J 1 base; nucleotides not matched to a gene: 4. Looked up from germline, CDR1 is MNHEY and CDR2 is SMNVEV (reference sequence). The CDR3 region has the DNA TGTGCCAGCAGACCCGGACAGGGGAACACTGAAGCTTTCTTT. This gives the protein CASRPGQGNTEAFF.

This clone appeared a single time. This rearrangement joins TRBV10-3 to TRBJ2-7; possible D gene TRBD1, 6 bases. Trimming stripped 5 bases from V and 5 bases from J, with 10 bases between. Per the germline V gene, CDR1 is ENHRY and CDR2 is SYGVKD. This CDR3 contains 12 residues. CDR3 in amino acids: CAISQGTDEQYF. CDR3 DNA: TGTGCCATCAGTCAGGGGACGGACGAGCAGTACTTC.

The chain joins TRBV20-1 to TRBJ1-2; D uncertain. CDR1 is DFQATT and CDR2 is SNEGSKA in the germline V gene (reference sequence). This CDR3 is 11 amino acids long. Trimming pared 4 bases from V and 3 bases from J, leaving 6 bases between. DNA for the CDR3: TGCAGTGCTACCACCGACTATGGCTACACCTTC. This codes for CSATTDYGYTF.